This T cell receptor beta chain was obtained from a study of T cell responses to AZD1222 COVID-19 vaccine. Regarding the study as a whole: White British donors predominated, females outnumbered males, and clonal diversity was possibly underestimated. Spike-specific TCR breadth and depth went up after people got two AZD1222 doses.

This clone was observed a handful of times. Its antigen is unknown. TCRdb's table, derived via immunoSEQ multiplex PCR, lists solely in-frame clones and lacks some. The repertoire has over 130,000 clones, 88% of them found once; the top ten carry 2.5% to 3.5%. V lost 4 bases, J lost 13 bases, and 10 bases stayed unmatched. Germline CDR1 SGHKS, CDR2 YYEKEE (reference sequence). This CDR3 comprises 15 residues. This TCR derives from an adult who received the AZD1222 COVID-19 vaccine. The source was peripheral blood, collected 28 days after the second AZD1222 dose. J is TRBJ1-6 and V is TRBV5-5; 11 bases line up with TRBD1. CDR3 sequence reads: CASSPWDRGERPLHF. The CDR3 DNA follows: TGTGCCAGCAGCCCCTGGGACAGGGGGGAAAGGCCCCTCCACTTT.